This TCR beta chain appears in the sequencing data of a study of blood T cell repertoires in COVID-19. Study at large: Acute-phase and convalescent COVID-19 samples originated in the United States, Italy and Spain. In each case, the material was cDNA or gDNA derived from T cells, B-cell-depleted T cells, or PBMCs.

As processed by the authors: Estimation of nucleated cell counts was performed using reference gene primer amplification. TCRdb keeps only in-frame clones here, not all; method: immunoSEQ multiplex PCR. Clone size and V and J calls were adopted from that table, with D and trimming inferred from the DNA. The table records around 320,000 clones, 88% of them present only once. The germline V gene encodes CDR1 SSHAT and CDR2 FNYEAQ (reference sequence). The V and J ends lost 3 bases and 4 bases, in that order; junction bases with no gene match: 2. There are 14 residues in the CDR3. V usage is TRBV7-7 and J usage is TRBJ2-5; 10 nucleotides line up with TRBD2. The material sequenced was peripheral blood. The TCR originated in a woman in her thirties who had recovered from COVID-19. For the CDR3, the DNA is TGTGCCAGCAGCTTGGTAGCGGGGGGAGAGACCCAGTACTTC. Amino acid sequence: CASSLVAGGETQYF.